This entry lists 8 T cell receptor beta chains sequenced from one sample in a study of T cell responses to AZD1222 COVID-19 vaccine. Data came from immunoSEQ multiplex PCR; TCRdb stores just in-frame clones and leaves some out. The repertoire includes some 140,000 clones, under 95% of them detected once, and 18% sits in the top ten. Here the sequenced sample was peripheral blood, taken on day 0 of AZD1222 vaccination. Receptor source: an adult in good health.

The chain uses TRBV5-4 and TRBJ2-1; 9 nucleotides line up with TRBD1. CDR3 length: 15 residues. J was trimmed by 8 bases and V by 4 bases; bases with no gene match: 10. Germline CDR1 and CDR2: SGHNT and YYREEE (reference sequence). In DNA form, the CDR3 reads TGTGCCAGCAGCCAAGACAGGGGGAGGTTCGATGAGCAGTTCTTC. Amino acids: CASSQDRGRFDEQFF.

The chain carries TRBV5-6 and TRBJ1-2, with TRBD1 matching 9 bases. This CDR3 region has 15 residues. V lost 4 bases and J lost 7; bases outside the gene matches: 11. Germline values: CDR1 SGHDT, CDR2 YYEEEE. CDR3 nucleotide sequence: TGTGCCAGCAGCGGCTCCGGGACAGGGCTGGTTGGCTACACCTTC. Translated: CASSGSGTGLVGYTF.

The chain uses TRBV7-8 and TRBJ1-2; a weak D match, TRBD1 (6 bases). Germline lookup yields CDR1 SGHVS and CDR2 FQNEAQ. Trimming shortened V by 5 bases and J by 6 bases, and 16 bases separated the two germline ends. The CDR3 is 14 amino acids. The CDR3 loop is CASSLPGGADGYTF. In DNA form, the CDR3 reads TGTGCCAGCAGCCTACCTGGGGGCGCGGATGGCTACACCTTC.

This clone occurred a few times. The chain combines TRBV30 with TRBJ1-1; the D is unclear. Germline CDR1 and CDR2: GTSNPN and SVGIG (reference sequence). CDR3 length: 13 residues. The V end was cut by 0 bases, the J end by 1 base, with 6 bases between. CDR3 residues: CAWSVLGNTEAFF. In nucleotides, the CDR3 is TGTGCCTGGAGTGTACTGGGGAACACTGAAGCTTTCTTT.

V and J are TRBV6-1 and TRBJ2-6; D is unclear. Looked up from germline, CDR1 is MNHNS and CDR2 is SASEGT. CDR3 length: 15 residues. V was shortened by 3 bases and J by 0 bases, with 6 bases between the two germline ends. Here the CDR3 reads CASSDPYSGANVLTF. DNA of the CDR3: TGTGCCAGCAGTGACCCGTACTCTGGGGCCAACGTCCTGACTTTC.

This chain joins TRBV6-5 and TRBJ1-2; D unclear. The CDR3 contains 13 residues. CDR1 and CDR2 (germline): MNHEY, SVGAGI. V dropped 1 base and J dropped 5 bases, with 8 bases sitting between them. CDR3 region: CASSYFGGYGYTF. CDR3 bases: TGTGCCAGCAGTTACTTTGGCGGGTATGGCTACACCTTC.

V usage is TRBV19 and J usage is TRBJ1-1, with a weak D call TRBD1 (5 bases). CDR3 length: 16 amino acids. The V end lost 5 bases, the J end lost 5 bases, and 21 bases lay between the germline ends. CDR1 and CDR2 from the germline V gene are LNHDA and SQIVND (reference sequence). This chain's CDR3 is CASSPGRLTGKTEAFF. The CDR3 DNA is TGTGCCAGTAGTCCTGGACGTCTTACAGGAAAGACTGAAGCTTTCTTT.

The chain recombines TRBV2 with TRBJ2-1; perhaps TRBD2 as D (7 bases). Trimming left V 1 base short and J 6 bases short, with 10 bases between. CDR3 size: 14 residues. Germline V gives CDR1 SNHLY, CDR2 FYNNEI. CDR3 DNA: TGTGCCAGCAGTGAAGTTAGGGGGGGCAATGAGCAGTTCTTC. Translation: CASSEVRGGNEQFF.